This T cell receptor beta chain stems from a study of CD8 T cells in ankylosing spondylitis. Study observations and caveats: Disease-linked clones reportedly showed significant enrichment in matched ankylosing spondylitis synovial fluid. There were earlier reports of some motif variants in reactive arthritis synovial fluid and blood. It appeared that ankylosing spondylitis blood was characterized by a TCR beta motif of under ten highly homologous variants. Disease-linked clones were CD8+ and relatively rare in peripheral blood.

A note on this clonotype: Its target is unknown.

Scientists made TCR beta libraries using quantitative 5'-RACE with molecular barcodes. TCRdb reprocessed the 5' RACE reads with MiXCR, giving one entry per CDR3 protein. The sample has about 420,000 distinct CDR3 sequences; 20% to 25% are singletons. Material: blood, either unsorted or a sorted T cell fraction (not recorded which). The TCR comes from a male donor with ankylosing spondylitis.

The CDR3 DNA reads as TGTGCCAGCCGAGGGGTACGGGACGGATCCTACGAGCAGTACTTC. Translated, it gives CASRGVRDGSYEQYF. V is TRBV19 and J is TRBJ2-7; the D gene could be TRBD1 or TRBD2 (5 bases each). The CDR3 loop spans 15 amino acids. Germline V gene sequence: CDR1 LNHDA, CDR2 SQIVND (reference sequence). V was cut by 9 bases and J by 1 base, with 19 bases left in between.